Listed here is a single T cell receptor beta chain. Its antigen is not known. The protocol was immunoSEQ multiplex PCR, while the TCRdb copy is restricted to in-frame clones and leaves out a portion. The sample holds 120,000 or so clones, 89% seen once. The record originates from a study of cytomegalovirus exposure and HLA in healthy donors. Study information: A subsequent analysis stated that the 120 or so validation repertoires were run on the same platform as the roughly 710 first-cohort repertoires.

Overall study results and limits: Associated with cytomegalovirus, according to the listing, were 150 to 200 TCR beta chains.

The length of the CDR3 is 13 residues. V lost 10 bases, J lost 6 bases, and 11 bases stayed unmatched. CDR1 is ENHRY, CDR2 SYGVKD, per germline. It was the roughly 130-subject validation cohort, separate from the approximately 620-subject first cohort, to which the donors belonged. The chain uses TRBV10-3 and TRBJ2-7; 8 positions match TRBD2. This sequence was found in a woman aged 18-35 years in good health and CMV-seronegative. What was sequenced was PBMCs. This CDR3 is CATRGLARGEQYV. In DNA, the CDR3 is TGTGCCACGCGAGGACTAGCCCGAGGCGAGCAGTACGTC.